Below, 14 T cell receptor beta chains from the same sample are listed, as sequenced in a study of T cell responses to AZD1222 COVID-19 vaccine. Measured with immunoSEQ multiplex PCR; TCRdb has only the in-frame clones, and not every one. The sample lists approximately 150,000 clones, about 91% occurring once. Here the sequenced sample was peripheral blood, taken 28 days after the second AZD1222 dose. These receptors originate from an adult who received the AZD1222 COVID-19 vaccine.

The chain uses TRBV7-8 and TRBJ2-2, with D possibly TRBD1 on 5 matching bases. CDR1 is SGHVS, CDR2 FQNEAQ, per germline. Trimming removed 6 bases at V and 0 bases at J, with 14 bases between. The CDR3 sequence is 16 residues long. This chain's CDR3 is CASRTSRVSNTGELFF. CDR3 in DNA: TGTGCCAGCAGAACCTCCAGGGTATCGAACACCGGGGAGCTGTTTTTT.

The chain carries TRBV2 and TRBJ2-5, with D maybe TRBD2 (6 bases). This CDR3 contains 14 residues. V gave up 5 bases and J gave up 8 bases, with 18 bases separating them. Germline V gene sequence: CDR1 SNHLY, CDR2 FYNNEI. In DNA form, the CDR3 reads TGTGCCAGCAGTTACTTTAGCGGCCATGCCACCCAGTACTTC. Translating gives CASSYFSGHATQYF.

The chain carries TRBV9 and TRBJ1-1; D call uncertain. The CDR3 runs 13 residues. Per the germline V gene, CDR1 is SGDLS and CDR2 is YYNGEE. V gave up 0 bases and J gave up 5 bases, with 8 bases separating them. The CDR3 spells CASSVGGLTEAFF. In DNA, the CDR3 is TGTGCCAGCAGCGTAGGCGGGTTAACTGAAGCTTTCTTT.

The chain joins TRBV11-2 to TRBJ1-3; D unresolved. Trimming shortened V by 7 bases and J by 0 bases, and 13 bases separated the two germline ends. The CDR3 extends over 15 amino acids. Germline lookup yields CDR1 SGHAT and CDR2 FQNNGV. The CDR3 loop is CASTIRANSGNTIYF. CDR3 coding DNA: TGTGCCAGCACCATACGAGCTAACTCTGGAAACACCATATATTTT.

This sequence joins TRBV9 and TRBJ2-3; 11 bases map to TRBD2. The V gene end was trimmed by 0 bases and the J gene end by 7 bases; junction bases not matched to a gene: 10. CDR3 length: 17 amino acids. Germline CDR1 is SGDLS and CDR2 is YYNGEE. The CDR3 reads CASSVATRASGGHTQYF. For the CDR3, the DNA is TGTGCCAGCAGCGTAGCTACTAGGGCTAGCGGGGGGCATACGCAGTATTTT.

The rearrangement uses TRBV5-5 and TRBJ1-4; possibly TRBD1 for D (6 bases). Between the trimmed V and J ends, which lost 4 bases and 2 bases, there was a span of 15 bases. This CDR3 is built from 16 residues. Germline CDR1 reads SGHKS; CDR2 reads YYEKEE (reference sequence). The chain's CDR3 is CASSRQPQGTNEKLFF. Written as DNA, the CDR3 is TGTGCCAGCAGCCGACAACCTCAGGGGACTAATGAAAAACTGTTTTTT.

This clone was observed once. The chain has TRBV3-1 (or the pseudogene TRBV3-2) and TRBJ2-7; 9 bases map to TRBD1. The V gene's germline CDR1 is LGHDT and CDR2 YNNKEL (reference sequence). The CDR3 is 16 amino acids. J lost 6 bases, V lost 3 bases, and 12 bases had no gene match. The CDR3 loop is CASSQSSGDRVSEQYV. In DNA form, the CDR3 reads TGTGCCAGCAGCCAGAGTTCTGGGGACAGGGTTAGCGAGCAGTACGTC.

This clone appeared a single time. This sequence joins TRBV12-3 or TRBV12-4 and TRBJ1-2; the match to TRBD1 covers 7 bases. The V gene end was trimmed by 3 bases and the J gene end by 6 bases; junction bases not matched to a gene: 4. The CDR3 extends over 13 amino acids. The chain's CDR3 is CASSFDRADGYTF. The CDR3 DNA reads TGTGCCAGCAGTTTTGACAGGGCGGATGGCTACACCTTC.

The rearrangement uses TRBV11-3 and TRBJ2-3; D ambiguous. This CDR3 region has 13 residues. Germline V gene lookup returns CDR1 SGHNT and CDR2 YENEEA. V was pared by 5 bases and J by 0 bases, with 6 bases between. CDR3 residues: CASSHPSTDTQYF. CDR3 coding DNA: TGTGCCAGCAGCCATCCTAGCACAGATACGCAGTATTTT.

This chain links TRBV7-3 with TRBJ1-1, with unresolved D. Trimming removed 2 bases at V and 3 bases at J, with 13 bases between. Germline CDR1 is SGHTA and CDR2 is FQGTGA. The CDR3 runs 15 residues. CDR3: CASSLDSASYTEAFF. CDR3 in DNA: TGTGCCAGCAGCTTAGATTCAGCGTCCTACACTGAAGCTTTCTTT. Complete variable domain (other parts from reference TRBV7-3 and TRBJ1-1): GAGVSQTPSNKVTEKGKYVELRCDPISGHTALYWYRQSLGQGPEFLIYFQGTGAADDSGLPNDRFFAVRPEGSVSTLKIQRTERGDSAVYLCASSLDSASYTEAFFGQGTRLTVV.

This clone showed up just a few times. This chain links TRBV6-2 or TRBV6-3 with TRBJ2-7; D possibly corresponds to TRBD1 (6 bases). The V gene's germline CDR1 is MNHEY and CDR2 SVGEGT. V was clipped by 5 bases and J by 2 bases, with 7 bases between them. This CDR3 comprises 12 residues. DNA of the CDR3: TGTGCCAGCAGTGGACAGACCTACGAGCAGTACGTC. This codes for CASSGQTYEQYV.

The chain couples TRBV7-3 to TRBJ2-3, with D tentatively TRBD2 (6 bases). This CDR3 region has 14 residues. The V end was cut by 6 bases, the J end by 2 bases, with 12 bases between. The germline CDR1 and CDR2 sequences are SGHTA and FQGTGA. Here the CDR3 DNA reads TGTGCCAGCAGTTCGGGACTCTCCACAGATACGCAGTATTTT. Residues: CASSSGLSTDTQYF.

In this sample, this clone turned up once. V gene TRBV7-2 combines with J gene TRBJ2-5, with 7 bases aligning to TRBD2. Germline V gene lookup returns CDR1 SGHTA and CDR2 FQGNSA. This CDR3 has 15 residues. The ends lost 4 bases at V and 2 bases at J; junction bases unmatched: 7. CDR3 loop: CASSSSRDYQETQYF. DNA of the CDR3: TGTGCCAGCAGCTCCTCCCGGGACTATCAAGAGACCCAGTACTTC.

This clone was seen only a few times. This chain connects TRBV7-9 to TRBJ1-1; no clear D gene. V gave up 1 base and J gave up 1 base, with 7 bases separating them. Germline CDR1 SEHNR, CDR2 FQNEAQ (reference sequence). The length of the CDR3 is 14 residues. The CDR3 spells CASSLGSGNTEAFF. The DNA of the CDR3 is TGTGCCAGCAGCTTAGGTTCGGGGAACACTGAAGCTTTCTTT.